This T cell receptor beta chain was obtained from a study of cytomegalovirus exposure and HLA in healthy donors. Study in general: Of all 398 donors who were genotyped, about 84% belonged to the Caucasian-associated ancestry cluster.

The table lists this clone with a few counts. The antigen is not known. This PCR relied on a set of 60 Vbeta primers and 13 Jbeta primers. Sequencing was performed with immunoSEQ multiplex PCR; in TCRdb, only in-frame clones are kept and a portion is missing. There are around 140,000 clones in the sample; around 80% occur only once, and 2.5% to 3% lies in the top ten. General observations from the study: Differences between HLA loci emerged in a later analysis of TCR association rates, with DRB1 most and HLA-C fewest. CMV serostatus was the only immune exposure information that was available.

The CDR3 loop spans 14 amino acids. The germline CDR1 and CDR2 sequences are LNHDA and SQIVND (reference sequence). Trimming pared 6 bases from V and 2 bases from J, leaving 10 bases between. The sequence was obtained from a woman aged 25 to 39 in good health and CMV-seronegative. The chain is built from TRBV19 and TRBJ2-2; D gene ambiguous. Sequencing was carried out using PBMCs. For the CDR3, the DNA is TGTGCCAGTAGGGAGCCCGCCAACACCGGGGAGCTGTTTTTT. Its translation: CASREPANTGELFF.